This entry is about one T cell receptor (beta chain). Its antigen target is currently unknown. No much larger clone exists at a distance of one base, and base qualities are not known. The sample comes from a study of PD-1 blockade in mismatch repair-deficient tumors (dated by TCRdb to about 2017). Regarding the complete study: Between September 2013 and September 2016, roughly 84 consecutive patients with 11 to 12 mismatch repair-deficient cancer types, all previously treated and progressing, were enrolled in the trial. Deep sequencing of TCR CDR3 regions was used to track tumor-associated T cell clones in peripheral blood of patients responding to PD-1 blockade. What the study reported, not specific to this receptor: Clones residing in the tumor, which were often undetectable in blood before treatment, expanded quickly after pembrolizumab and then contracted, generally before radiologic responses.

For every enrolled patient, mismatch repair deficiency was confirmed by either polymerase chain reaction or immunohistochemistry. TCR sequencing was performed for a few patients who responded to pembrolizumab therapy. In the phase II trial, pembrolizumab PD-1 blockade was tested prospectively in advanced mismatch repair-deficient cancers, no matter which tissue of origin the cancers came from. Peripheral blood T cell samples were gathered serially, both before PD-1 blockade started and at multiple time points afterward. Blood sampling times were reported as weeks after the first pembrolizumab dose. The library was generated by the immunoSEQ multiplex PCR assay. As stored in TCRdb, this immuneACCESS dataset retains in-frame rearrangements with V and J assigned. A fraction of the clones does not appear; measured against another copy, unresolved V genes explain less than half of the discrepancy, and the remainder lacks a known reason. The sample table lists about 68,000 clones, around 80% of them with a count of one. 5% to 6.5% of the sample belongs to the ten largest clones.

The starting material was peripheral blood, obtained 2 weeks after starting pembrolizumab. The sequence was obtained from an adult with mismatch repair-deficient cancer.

The CDR3 loop reads CASSQGHQGDIAKNIQYF. The nucleotides are TGTGCCAGCAGCCAAGGTCATCAGGGGGACATAGCCAAAAACATTCAGTACTTC. This chain is built from TRBV4-2 and TRBJ2-4; 7 junctional bases match TRBD1. From the germline V gene, CDR1 is LGHNA and CDR2 is YNFKEQ. Including the terminal cysteine and phenylalanine, the CDR3 comprises 18 residues. Left in the record is the CDR3 DNA by itself, 54 bases read in frame from the first base. Trimming accounts for 1 base at V and 0 bases at J, while the number of junction bases matched to no gene is 9.